This T cell receptor beta chain came from a study of human T cells and chemical hapten exposure. As for the study in general: Mainly, slight library volume differences in the pool made TCR yields vary.

Time point noted: healthy volunteer bleed at 2 weeks. Unfractionated whole blood yielded total RNA. General observations from the study: Among TCRs, those above 1 in 1000 frequency were unaffected by DPC sensitization.

Trimming removed 1 base at V and 1 base at J, with 17 bases between. The CDR3 spans 19 residues. CDR1 SEHNR and CDR2 FQNEAQ come from the germline V gene (reference sequence). Unique molecular identifiers were affixed to discrete cDNA molecules within the library. The authors' processing: A per-sample median of 95,638 TCRs was observed, with a range of about 23,224 to 690,600. TCRdb re-called the RACE reads with MiXCR, one entry per CDR3 protein. TCRdb assigned the V and J calls; the authors' analysis was not used. The sample holds approximately 90,000 distinct CDR3 sequences; about 8.6% are singletons and the top ten take about 3.1%. This clonotype was observed a handful of times. Its matching antigen is unknown.

Sequenced sample: whole blood. The sequence came from a female donor in good health. Some clones in this sample may be carry-over from other donors' samples. The J gene is TRBJ2-6, the V gene TRBV7-9; TRBD1 is a possible D gene (5 bases). Here the CDR3 reads CASSLGTGAPSSGANVLTF. CDR3 DNA: TGTGCCAGCAGCTTAGGAACAGGCGCCCCAAGTTCTGGGGCCAACGTCCTGACTTTC.